This T cell receptor (beta chain) was identified in a study of T cells in Graves' hyperthyroidism and ophthalmopathy. Exclusion of patients followed from uncontrolled infection, other autoimmune disease, pregnancy or lactation. Together with thyroid ultrasound, orbital computed tomography, serum thyroxine and TRAb, clinical symptoms were used for diagnoses. TCR beta CDR3 regions were amplified from RNA transcripts. HTBI primers drove first-round RT-PCR of the TCR CDR3. TCRdb re-called the multiplex PCR reads through MiXCR, storing one row per CDR3 protein. The sample has some 490,000 distinct CDR3 sequences, about 22% seen once. This clonotype was seen a few times. Antigen: not known. A junction end diverges from the germline sequence, so it may reflect a read error. This CDR3 spans 14 amino acids. CDR1 DFQATT and CDR2 SNEGSKA come from the germline V gene (reference sequence). Study-level findings and limits: Classification by a 13 V-J model distinguished ophthalmopathy from stable hyperthyroidism. Most thyroid-expanded clonotypes above 0.001 were also found in blood.

The TCR sequence derives from a woman in her 70s with Graves' ophthalmopathy. The chain joins TRBV20-1 to TRBJ2-7; possible D gene TRBD2, 6 bases. The sample taken for sequencing was blood. CDR3 in DNA: TGCAGTGCTAGTGTGACGGGAGTCTCCGACGAGCAGTACTTC. Translated, it gives CSASVTGVSDEQYF.